Below, 3 T cell receptor beta chains from the same sample are listed, as sequenced in a study of control samples from healthy donors and cancer patients. Sequenced by immunoSEQ multiplex PCR; TCRdb stores in-frame clones only, minus some. The sample has tens of thousands of clones, about 91% seen once. Sequences were obtained from blood. These receptors originate from a man aged 50-60 years in good health.

This chain joins TRBV3-1 (or the pseudogene TRBV3-2) and TRBJ1-1; TRBD1 matches 9 bases. J lost 0 bases, V lost 6 bases, and 2 bases had no gene match. This CDR3 comprises 14 residues. Germline V CDR1 and CDR2: LGHDT, YNNKEL (reference sequence). This chain's CDR3 is CASSRQGVNTEAFF. CDR3 sequence (DNA): TGTGCCAGCAGTCGACAGGGGGTGAACACTGAAGCTTTCTTT.

V usage is TRBV6-4 and J usage is TRBJ2-2; TRBD1 matches at 9 bases. Germline V CDR1 and CDR2: MRHNA, SNTAGT. The junction had 10 bases not matched to a gene; V was cut back by 2 bases and J by 6 bases. This CDR3 is built from 17 residues. The CDR3, as DNA: TGTGCCAGCAGTGACACATTGGGACAGGGTATAGCCGGGGAGCTGTTTTTT. Protein sequence: CASSDTLGQGIAGELFF.

The chain recombines TRBV27 with TRBJ1-3; possible D gene TRBD1, 5 bases. V gave up 4 bases and J gave up 3 bases, with 22 bases separating them. This CDR3 spans 18 amino acids. Germline V gene data show CDR1 as MNHEY and CDR2 as SMNVEV (reference sequence). CDR3 coding DNA: TGTGCCAGCAGTTCCCAGCCTCCAGGCAGGGTGTTTGGAAACACCATATATTTT. Its translation: CASSSQPPGRVFGNTIYF.